This T cell receptor beta chain appears in the sequencing data of a study of follicular helper T cells after annual influenza vaccination (dated by TCRdb to the late 2010s). Background on the whole study: After each seasonal influenza vaccination, blood samples were collected on days 0, 7 and 28. One week after vaccination, a second recruited cohort of roughly eleven subjects (Table S1) displayed a similar ICOS+CD38+ cTfh response. Six subjects had multi-year samples: four covered two vaccination seasons and two covered three seasons. To look at recall of cTfh clones, some subjects were tracked through successive annual vaccinations covering the 2013-2014, 2014-2015 and 2015-2016 seasons. The 2013-2014 samples were cryopreserved, while the 2015 samples were processed right after collection. Results the study describes overall, beyond this receptor: A recurrent oligoclonal ICOS+CD38+ cTfh response containing tetramer and AIM influenza-specific clonotypes was recalled by successive annual vaccinations. ICOS+CD38+ cTfh clonality correlated with the frequency of that population, and its change correlated with the change in circulating plasmablast frequency. Productive TCRB sequences were recovered from only about 8.5-22% of analyzed cells, so rare clonotypes could not be sampled. Day 7 ICOS+CD38+ clones were most often found later in ICOS-CD38- cTfh, suggesting that subset may serve as a memory reservoir.

Of note for this clone: There is no known antigen for this receptor. No clone much larger than this one lies a single base away; base qualities are absent.

As encoded in the germline V gene, CDR1 is SGDLS while CDR2 is YYNGEE. From the cysteine up to the phenylalanine, the CDR3 has a length of 15 residues. Only the CDR3 DNA is retained, 45 bases long and in frame from the first base. V ends up 0 bases short and J 4 bases short, with an unmatched junction base count of 3. The library was produced with the immunoSEQ multiplex PCR assay. Adaptive Biotechnologies carried out TCRB amplification, library preparation, sequencing and preliminary bioinformatics at Survey level resolution. TCRB sequencing used multiplex PCR amplification of genomic DNA from sorted cTfh populations. In the original analysis: In R, clonality was calculated as 1 minus the normalized Shannon entropy, and the Gini index was computed using the R package ineq. Overlap score was defined as the summed counts of shared sequences divided by the total counts of all sequences in both compared samples. Significance of shared clonotypes was assessed by Fisher's exact test, with a theoretical repertoire of 10^7 TCRB sequences assumed. Held by TCRdb, this immuneACCESS table contains in-frame sequences only and omits some clones. Under half of the omission traces to an unresolved V gene where checked; the cause of the rest is unknown. V and J calls and clone size come straight from that table; D and trimming were deduced from the DNA. This sample is represented by about 7,800 clones; less than 90% of them were singletons. 1.8% of the sample is in the top ten clones.

The meaning of the sample's time point label: 2014-2015 season, 7 days after vaccination. Adults received seasonal inactivated influenza vaccine (Fluvarix), and TCRB sequencing tracked sorted blood CD4 subsets before and after vaccination. To be eligible, subjects had to be community-dwelling and could not have received an influenza vaccine during the previous 6 months. Reasons for exclusion included contraindications to influenza vaccine, substance abuse, HIV/AIDS, active malignancy, immunomodulatory medication, and active illness such as respiratory infection. Between roughly 35 and 100 mL of blood was sampled per time point. Non-naive CD4+CXCR5+PD-1+ cells were defined as circulating Tfh and were sorted into ICOS+CD38+ and ICOS-CD38- fractions. PBMC were isolated using Ficoll-Paque PLUS or SepMate separation. Before DNA extraction, cell subsets were sorted from PBMC on a BD FACS Aria.

The input for sequencing was CXCR5+ CD38- circulating T follicular helper cells from blood, taken 7 days after influenza vaccination. The label giving this sample's cell subset or site can be read as: circulating Tfh, non-naive CD4+CXCR5+PD-1+ (ICOS+CD38+ or ICOS-CD38-). The sequence was collected from an adult who received the influenza vaccine. The receptor chain draws on TRBV9 and TRBJ2-1, with 8 junctional bases fitting TRBD2. The CDR3 corresponds to CASSVDERGYNEQFF. The nucleotides are TGTGCCAGCAGCGTAGATGAGCGGGGGTACAATGAGCAGTTCTTC.